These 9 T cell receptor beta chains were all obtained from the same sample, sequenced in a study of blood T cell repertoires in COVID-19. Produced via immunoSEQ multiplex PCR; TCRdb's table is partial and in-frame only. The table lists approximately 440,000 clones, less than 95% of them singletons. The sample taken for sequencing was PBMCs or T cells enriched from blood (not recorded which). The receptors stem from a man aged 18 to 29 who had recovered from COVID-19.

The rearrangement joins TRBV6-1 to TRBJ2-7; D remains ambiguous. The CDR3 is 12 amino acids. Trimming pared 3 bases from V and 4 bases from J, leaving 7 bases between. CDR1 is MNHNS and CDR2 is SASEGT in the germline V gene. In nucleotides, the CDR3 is TGTGCCAGCAGTGATCACGGTTACGAGCAGTACTTC. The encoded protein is CASSDHGYEQYF.

CDR3 loop: CSVGMSRTGELFF. CDR3 nucleotides: TGCAGCGTTGGTATGTCTCGCACCGGGGAGCTGTTTTTT. V is TRBV29-1 and J is TRBJ2-2, with D unresolved. Looked up from germline, CDR1 is SQVTM and CDR2 is ANQGSEA. Trimming stripped 4 bases from V and 4 bases from J, with 10 bases between. The CDR3 consists of 13 residues.

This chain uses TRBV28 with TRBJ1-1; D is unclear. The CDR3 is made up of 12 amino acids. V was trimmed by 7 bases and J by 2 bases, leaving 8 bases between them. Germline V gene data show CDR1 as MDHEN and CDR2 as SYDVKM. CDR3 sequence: CASTWANTEAFF. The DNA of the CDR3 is TGTGCCAGCACTTGGGCCAACACTGAAGCTTTCTTT.

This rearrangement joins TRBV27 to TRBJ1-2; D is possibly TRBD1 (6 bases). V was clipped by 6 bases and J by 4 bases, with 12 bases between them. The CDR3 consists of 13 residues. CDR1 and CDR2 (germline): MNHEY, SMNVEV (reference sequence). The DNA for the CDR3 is TGTGCCAGCAGAGGGGGTTCGGTCTATGGCTACACCTTC. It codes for CASRGGSVYGYTF.

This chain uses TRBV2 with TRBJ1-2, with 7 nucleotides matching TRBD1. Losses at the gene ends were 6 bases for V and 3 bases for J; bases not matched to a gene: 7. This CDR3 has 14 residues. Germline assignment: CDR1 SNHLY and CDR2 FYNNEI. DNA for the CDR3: TGTGCCAGCAGGCGACAGGGCGAAGACTATGGCTACACCTTC. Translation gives CASRRQGEDYGYTF.

CDR3 residues: CASSFRVGSYNEQFF. CDR3 nucleotides: TGCGCCAGCAGCTTCAGGGTTGGATCCTACAATGAGCAGTTCTTC. V gene TRBV5-1 combines with J gene TRBJ2-1; D perhaps matches TRBD1 (5 bases). The CDR3 extends over 15 amino acids. Germline CDR1 SGHRS, CDR2 YFSETQ. V lost 2 bases and J 1 base, leaving 10 bases between the germline ends.

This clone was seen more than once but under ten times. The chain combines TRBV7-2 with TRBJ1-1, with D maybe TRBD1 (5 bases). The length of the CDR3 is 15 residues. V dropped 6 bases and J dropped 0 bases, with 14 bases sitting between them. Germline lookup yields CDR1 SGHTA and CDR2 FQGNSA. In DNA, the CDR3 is TGTGCCAGCAGAGGAACGACAGCCATGAACACTGAAGCTTTCTTT. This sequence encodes CASRGTTAMNTEAFF.

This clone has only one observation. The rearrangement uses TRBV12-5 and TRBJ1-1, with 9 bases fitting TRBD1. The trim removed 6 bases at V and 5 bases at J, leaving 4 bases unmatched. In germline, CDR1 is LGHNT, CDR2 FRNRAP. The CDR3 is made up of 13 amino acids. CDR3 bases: TGTGCTAGTGGGGGACAGGGTATAACTGAAGCTTTCTTT. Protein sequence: CASGGQGITEAFF.

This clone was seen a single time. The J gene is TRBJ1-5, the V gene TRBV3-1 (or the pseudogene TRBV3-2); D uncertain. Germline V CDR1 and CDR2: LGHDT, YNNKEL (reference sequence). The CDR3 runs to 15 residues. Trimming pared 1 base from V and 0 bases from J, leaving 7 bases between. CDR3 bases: TGTGCCAGCAGCCAAGGCGTATATAGCAATCAGCCCCAGCATTTT. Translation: CASSQGVYSNQPQHF.